The clone carrying this T cell receptor beta chain showed up just a few times. Its specificity is not known. The data were obtained in a study of T-cell memory formation after mild COVID-19. This CDR3 has 16 residues. The V gene's germline CDR1 is MGHRA and CDR2 YSYEKL. Trimming at V came to 4 bases and at J to 5 bases, leaving 11 bases not matched to a gene. General study findings and limits: Whether second-wave clones peaking at day 37 were SARS-CoV-2 specific went unconfirmed. In pre-infection memory, a portion of responding clones appeared, which suggested that cross-reactive memory joined.

TCRdb passed the 5' RACE reads through MiXCR, listing each CDR3 protein once. This table holds 85,000 to 120,000 distinct CDR3 sequences, approximately 13% found once. The sequenced material came from PBMCs or a T cell subset sorted from them (not recorded which). The chain combines TRBV4-1 with TRBJ2-1; 7 bases fit TRBD2. The clonotype was recovered from an adult woman who had mild COVID-19 (a few samples of this study predate the infection). Cell type and time point are not known. The CDR3 sequence: CASSPNLAVHNNEQFF. DNA for the CDR3: TGCGCCAGCAGCCCCAACCTAGCGGTTCACAACAATGAGCAGTTCTTC.